The source of this T cell receptor (beta chain) is a study of blood T cell repertoires in COVID-19. Study at large: Sites across the United States, Italy and Spain contributed samples from acute and convalescent COVID-19. From T cells, B-cell-depleted T cells, or PBMCs came the material, which was cDNA or gDNA.

CDR1 is MNHEY, CDR2 SVGAGI, per germline. The CDR3 has 13 residues. V was shortened by 10 bases and J by 2 bases, with 12 bases between the two germline ends. Original processing notes: How many nucleated cells were present was estimated from reference gene primer amplification. Sequencing was performed with immunoSEQ multiplex PCR; in TCRdb, only in-frame clones are kept and a portion is missing. The DNA gave D and trimming, while V, J and clone size come from that table. The data contain around 140,000 clones, 84% of them singletons. The chain carries TRBV6-5 and TRBJ1-3, with D tentatively TRBD1 (5 bases). Material for sequencing was peripheral blood. This receptor was identified in a human donor in a cohort sampled during active COVID-19. CDR3 DNA: TGTGCCACCACCCGGGGGGCTGGAAACACCATATATTTT. Protein: CATTRGAGNTIYF.